This TCR beta chain comes out of a study of T cell changes during pregnancy in multiple sclerosis. TCRdb's table, derived via immunoSEQ multiplex PCR, lists solely in-frame clones and lacks some. Here the sample spans more than 35,000 clones, 85% to 95% being singletons. The CDR3 runs to 14 residues. V was cut by 5 bases and J by 5 bases, with 15 bases left in between. Germline V gene lookup returns CDR1 SGHTA and CDR2 FQGTGA. The sequence came from a female donor with multiple sclerosis, enrolled in a pregnancy study. The rearrangement joins TRBV7-3 to TRBJ1-2; tentative D call: TRBD1 (5 bases). Material: CD4+ T cells from peripheral blood mononuclear cells, obtained in the second trimester of pregnancy. CDR3 sequence reads: CASSVEDKGYGYTF. CDR3 DNA sequence: TGTGCCAGCAGCGTAGAGGACAAAGGGTATGGCTACACCTTC.